One sample yielded the 32 T cell receptor beta chains listed below, sequenced in a study of graft-versus-host responses after intestinal transplantation. Antigens for these TCRs are unknown. Assay used: immunoSEQ multiplex PCR; TCRdb lists only in-frame clones, some missing. The table has some 86,000 clones, 90% to 95% seen once. The sample consisted of unstimulated CD8+ T cells sorted from spleen or lymph node cells, taken before intestinal transplant. The receptor source for this set is a human donor who received an intestinal transplant.

The chain recombines TRBV4-1 with TRBJ1-5; 7 bases agree with TRBD1. This CDR3 contains 17 residues. Per germline, CDR1 MGHRA and CDR2 YSYEKL. Trimming removed 1 base from V and 0 bases from J; junction bases left unmatched: 6. CDR3 nucleotides: TGCGCCAGCAGCCAAGTCCCAGGGGGTGATAGCAATCAGCCCCAGCATTTT. It translates to CASSQVPGGDSNQPQHF.

This chain joins TRBV10-3 and TRBJ2-7; TRBD2 might be the D (5 bases). The CDR3 is 18 amino acids. Germline values: CDR1 ENHRY, CDR2 SYGVKD. V gave up 0 bases and J gave up 4 bases, with 22 bases separating them. Here the CDR3 reads CAISESIFDERSRYEQYF. CDR3 DNA sequence: TGTGCCATCAGTGAGTCGATATTCGACGAGCGGAGTCGATACGAGCAGTACTTC.

Only one count was recorded for this clone. The rearrangement uses TRBV23-1 and TRBJ2-1; TRBD1 aligns across 8 bases. TRBV23-1 counts as an open reading frame of uncertain function. The CDR3 has 24 residues. J was trimmed by 0 bases and V by 0 bases; bases with no gene match: 25. The CDR3: CASSQSLSPWTGRRKGSSYNEQFF. CDR3 DNA sequence: TGCGCCAGCAGTCAATCCTTATCGCCTTGGACAGGGAGAAGGAAAGGGAGCTCCTACAATGAGCAGTTCTTC.

The chain has TRBV6-6 and TRBJ2-7; 13 bases line up with TRBD2. Germline CDR1 is MNHNY and CDR2 is SVGAGI (reference sequence). Trimming removed 10 bases from V and 4 bases from J; junction bases left unmatched: 4. The CDR3 consists of 13 residues. CDR3: CATGTSGAYEQYF. Written as DNA, the CDR3 is TGTGCCACGGGGACTAGCGGGGCTTACGAGCAGTACTTC.

V gene TRBV13 combines with J gene TRBJ2-3; 11 bases fit TRBD2. CDR1 and CDR2 from the germline V gene are PRHDT and FYEKMQ (reference sequence). This CDR3 has 17 amino acids. V shed 3 bases and J 7 bases; nucleotides not matched to a gene: 12. In DNA, the CDR3 is TGTGCCAGCAGCTTTCCGTCTAGCGGGAGGCCAGGTTATACGCAGTATTTT. It codes for CASSFPSSGRPGYTQYF. Full variable domain (outside the CDR3, taken from reference TRBV13 and TRBJ2-3): AAGVIQSPRHLIKEKRETATLKCYPIPRHDTVYWYQQGPGQDPQFLISFYEKMQSDKGSIPDRFSAQQFSDYHSELNMSSLELGDSALYFCASSFPSSGRPGYTQYFGPGTRLTVL.

This CDR3 reads CASSQRYTDTQYF. Here the CDR3 DNA reads TGTGCCAGCTCGCAACGGTACACAGATACGCAGTATTTT. This chain links TRBV18 with TRBJ2-3; no definite D call. The V end lost 6 bases, the J end lost 2 bases, and 9 bases lay between the germline ends. The germline CDR1 and CDR2 sequences are KGHSH and LQKENI. The CDR3 covers 13 residues.

The chain recombines TRBV14 with TRBJ1-3; no reliable D call. Trimming stripped 0 bases from V and 4 bases from J, with 10 bases between. The germline V gene has CDR1 SGHDN and CDR2 FVKESK. The CDR3 is made up of 15 amino acids. DNA for the CDR3: TGTGCCAGCAGCCAAGAGCGGCGAGGGGGAAACACCATATATTTT. It specifies CASSQERRGGNTIYF.

The chain has TRBV5-1 and TRBJ1-2, with TRBD1 as a possible D gene (6 bases). Germline V gives CDR1 SGHRS, CDR2 YFSETQ. V was cut by 4 bases and J by 6 bases, with 13 bases left in between. The CDR3 has 13 amino acids. In DNA form, the CDR3 reads TGCGCCAGCAGCCGACAGGACTCAGATGGCTACACCTTC. It specifies CASSRQDSDGYTF. Filled out from reference TRBV5-1 and TRBJ1-2, the complete variable domain reads KAGVTQTPRYLIKTRGQQVTLSCSPISGHRSVSWYQQTPGQGLQFLFEYFSETQRNKGNFPGRFSGRQFSNSRSEMNVSTLELGDSALYLCASSRQDSDGYTFGSGTRLTVV.

The chain employs TRBV19 and TRBJ2-1; 15 nucleotides match TRBD2. Germline V CDR1 and CDR2: LNHDA, SQIVND (reference sequence). V lost 6 bases and J lost 0; bases outside the gene matches: 18. The CDR3 is made up of 22 amino acids. CDR3 nucleotide sequence: TGTGCCAGTAGCGGGGGGCTGTCGGAGTGGACTAGCGGGAGGGACTCCTACAATGAGCAGTTCTTC. Protein sequence: CASSGGLSEWTSGRDSYNEQFF. The entire variable domain, with the rest obtained from reference TRBV19 and TRBJ2-1, is as follows: DGGITQSPKYLFRKEGQNVTLSCEQNLNHDAMYWYRQDPGQGLRLIYYSQIVNDFQKGDIAEGYSVSREKKESFPLTVTSAQKNPTAFYLCASSGGLSEWTSGRDSYNEQFFGPGTRLTVL.

The chain carries TRBV27 and TRBJ2-5, with D possibly called TRBD1 or TRBD2 (6 bases each). The J call is in doubt because the DNA end fits TRBJ2-7 better. The CDR3 consists of 15 residues. Germline CDR1 reads MNHEY; CDR2 reads SMNVEV (reference sequence). The DNA for the CDR3 is TGTGCCAGCGGGGGCGGGGCAGGGTTAACGGCCGAGCAGTACTTC. It specifies CASGGGAGLTAEQYF.

The rearrangement uses TRBV7-6 and TRBJ2-7; 11 bases fit TRBD2. CDR3 length equals 15 residues. J was trimmed by 0 bases and V by 3 bases; bases with no gene match: 1. CDR1 and CDR2 from the germline V gene are SGHVS and FNYEAQ. CDR3 bases: TGTGCCAGCAGCTTGACTAGCGGGAACTCCTACGAGCAGTACTTC. Translated: CASSLTSGNSYEQYF.

This CDR3 reads CASSFGGSGGEQYF. CDR3 in DNA: TGCGCCAGCAGCTTCGGGGGGTCTGGCGGGGAGCAGTACTTC. The chain uses TRBV5-1 and TRBJ2-7; TRBD2 matches 7 bases. The CDR3 covers 14 residues. V lost 2 bases and J lost 7; bases outside the gene matches: 9. Germline V gives CDR1 SGHRS, CDR2 YFSETQ.

The CDR3 sequence is CASSQEGQTYEQYF. Here the CDR3 DNA reads TGCGCCAGCAGCCAGGAGGGACAGACCTACGAGCAGTACTTC. The chain combines TRBV4-1 with TRBJ2-7, with D perhaps matching TRBD1 (7 bases). V gave up 3 bases and J gave up 2 bases, with 11 bases separating them. Germline V CDR1 and CDR2: MGHRA, YSYEKL. The CDR3 is 14 amino acids.

The CDR3 DNA reads as TGTGCCAGCAGTTGGGTGGAGGGTCAGCCCCAGCATTTT. It is translated as CASSWVEGQPQHF. The rearrangement links TRBV6-6 to TRBJ1-5; D ambiguous. The CDR3 covers 13 residues. Trimming shortened V by 4 bases and J by 6 bases, and 10 bases separated the two germline ends. The V gene's germline CDR1 is MNHNY and CDR2 SVGAGI (reference sequence).

J is TRBJ2-1 and V is TRBV6-5; 9 bases line up with TRBD1. CDR1 and CDR2 from the germline V gene are MNHEY and SVGAGI. V was pared by 3 bases and J by 8 bases, with 8 bases of the junction left unmatched. The CDR3 covers 15 residues. Here the CDR3 DNA reads TGTGCCAGCAGTTATTTAGGGACAGGGTCAGATGAGCAGTTCTTC. Its translation: CASSYLGTGSDEQFF.

This chain links TRBV6-1 with TRBJ2-5; 7 positions match TRBD1. The J segment lost 4 bases and the V segment lost 1 base, leaving 6 bases of the junction unmatched. The CDR3 sequence is 15 residues long. Germline CDR1 MNHNS, CDR2 SASEGT. For the CDR3, the DNA is TGTGCCAGCAGTGAAGGTTGGGCAGGGGGAGAGACCCAGTACTTC. Its translation is CASSEGWAGGETQYF.

The chain employs TRBV29-1 and TRBJ2-1; either TRBD1 or TRBD2 may supply D (5 bases each). V was shortened by 7 bases and J by 15 bases, with 13 bases between the two germline ends. The CDR3 consists of 9 residues. Germline CDR1 reads SQVTM; CDR2 reads ANQGSEA. The CDR3 loop reads CSAGPERFF. In DNA form, the CDR3 reads TGCAGCGCGGGACCCGAAAGGTTCTTC.

This sequence joins TRBV29-1 and TRBJ2-1, with 7 bases lining up with TRBD1. The CDR3 spans 12 residues. Unmatched junction bases numbered 3, after V lost 3 bases and J lost 7 bases. Germline CDR1 and CDR2: SQVTM and ANQGSEA. CDR3: CSVELQGNEQFF. The CDR3 DNA follows: TGCAGCGTTGAGTTACAGGGGAATGAGCAGTTCTTC.

The rearrangement joins TRBV5-1 to TRBJ2-7; TRBD2 matches at 12 bases. The CDR3 is made up of 17 amino acids. The trim removed 0 bases at V and 4 bases at J, leaving 8 bases unmatched. From germline, CDR1 is SGHRS and CDR2 YFSETQ. The CDR3: CASSLGPASGRAYEQYF. In nucleotides, the CDR3 is TGCGCCAGCAGCTTGGGACCGGCTAGCGGGAGGGCTTACGAGCAGTACTTC.

The gene calls are TRBV11-2 and TRBJ2-2; no clear D gene. V was pared by 1 base and J by 8 bases, with 5 bases between. The CDR3 spans 12 residues. Germline CDR1 and CDR2: SGHAT and FQNNGV. CDR3 nucleotides: TGTGCCAGCAGCTTAGTTCCGGGGGAGCTGTTTTTT. Translation: CASSLVPGELFF.

The chain employs TRBV6-5 and TRBJ1-3; a weak D match, TRBD1 (6 bases). Germline V lookup: CDR1 MNHEY, CDR2 SVGAGI. CDR3 length: 14 residues. The germline V and J ends were trimmed by 6 bases and 1 base, with 10 bases remaining between them. The CDR3 protein is CASRTTGSGNTIYF. The CDR3 DNA is TGTGCCAGCAGGACGACAGGTTCTGGAAACACCATATATTTT.

The rearrangement uses TRBV29-1 and TRBJ2-3, with 16 bases that match TRBD2. The CDR3 spans 18 residues. V lost 4 bases and J lost 5; bases outside the gene matches: 12. CDR1 is SQVTM and CDR2 is ANQGSEA in the germline V gene. Here the CDR3 reads CSVASGLAGGDFRDTQYF. CDR3 DNA: TGCAGCGTTGCGTCGGGACTAGCGGGAGGGGATTTTCGAGATACGCAGTATTTT.

V gene TRBV7-6 combines with J gene TRBJ2-7; no clear D gene. The CDR3 totals 13 residues. Trimming stripped 0 bases from V and 3 bases from J, with 6 bases between. Germline assignment: CDR1 SGHVS and CDR2 FNYEAQ. CDR3 amino acids: CASSLAYSYEQYF. The CDR3 coding sequence is TGTGCCAGCAGCTTAGCGTACAGCTACGAGCAGTACTTC.

This chain uses TRBV6-5 with TRBJ2-7; D is unresolved. The CDR3 is made up of 15 amino acids. Trimming removed 2 bases at V and 3 bases at J, with 14 bases between. CDR1 is MNHEY and CDR2 is SVGAGI in the germline V gene. In nucleotides, the CDR3 is TGTGCCAGCAGTTACAGCCGGTCGCTCAGCTACGAGCAGTACTTC. Amino acids: CASSYSRSLSYEQYF.

This chain joins TRBV19 and TRBJ2-1; no firm D call. The germline V gene has CDR1 LNHDA and CDR2 SQIVND (reference sequence). V was clipped by 6 bases and J by 9 bases, with 15 bases between them. The CDR3 runs 13 residues. The CDR3: CASSRVGITEQFF. DNA of the CDR3: TGTGCCAGTAGCCGCGTTGGGATAACTGAGCAGTTCTTC.

This clone has only one observation. The chain has TRBV11-2 and TRBJ2-1, with 8 nucleotides matching TRBD2. The CDR3 covers 16 residues. With V trimmed by 4 bases and J by 10 bases, 15 bases remained unmatched. Germline-derived CDR1 and CDR2 are SGHAT and FQNNGV. The CDR3 loop reads CASSSTRLARSKEQFF. DNA of the CDR3: TGTGCCAGCAGCTCGACAAGACTAGCGCGATCGAAGGAGCAGTTCTTC.

The chain links TRBV27 to TRBJ2-1; TRBD2 is a possible D gene (6 bases). V was pared by 4 bases and J by 2 bases, with 12 bases between. CDR1 and CDR2 (germline): MNHEY, SMNVEV (reference sequence). This CDR3 has 15 amino acids. The chain's CDR3 is CASSSPQRAYNEQFF. The CDR3 nucleotides read TGTGCCAGCAGTTCCCCCCAGCGGGCCTACAATGAGCAGTTCTTC.

V is TRBV2 and J is TRBJ1-3, with 7 bases matching TRBD1. The CDR3 consists of 17 residues. From germline, CDR1 is SNHLY and CDR2 FYNNEI. The ends lost 4 bases at V and 2 bases at J; junction bases unmatched: 11. The CDR3 loop reads CASSGGYRGHTGNTIYF. For the CDR3, the DNA is TGTGCCAGCAGTGGAGGGTACAGGGGCCACACTGGAAACACCATATATTTT.

The rearrangement joins TRBV30 to TRBJ2-1; 9 bases align to TRBD2. After removal of 3 bases from V and 10 bases from J, the junction contained 7 bases not matched to a gene. The germline V gene encodes CDR1 GTSNPN and CDR2 SVGIG (reference sequence). This CDR3 has 13 residues. CDR3 in DNA: TGTGCCTGGAGCGAAGCGGGAGGTGGGGAGCAGTTCTTC. This translates into CAWSEAGGGEQFF.

This chain joins TRBV2 and TRBJ2-4; D unclear. Germline V gene data show CDR1 as SNHLY and CDR2 as FYNNEI. CDR3 length: 13 residues. The V gene lost 3 bases and the J gene lost 2 bases, with 5 bases spanning the gap. CDR3 bases: TGTGCCAGCAGTGATTCCCCCAAAAACATTCAGTACTTC. Translated: CASSDSPKNIQYF.

The chain has TRBV6-1 and TRBJ2-7; D might be TRBD1 (6 bases). CDR1 MNHNS and CDR2 SASEGT come from the germline V gene. CDR3 length: 10 amino acids. The V end lost 8 bases, the J end lost 7 bases, and 9 bases lay between the germline ends. CDR3 in DNA: TGTGCCAGCGGTCAGGGGGAGCAGTACTTC. Protein product: CASGQGEQYF.

The CDR3, as DNA: TGTGCCAGCAGCTCCCGACTAGCATACGAGCAGTACTTC. This translates into CASSSRLAYEQYF. This chain uses TRBV7-9 with TRBJ2-7; TRBD2 matches 7 bases. Per germline, CDR1 SEHNR and CDR2 FQNEAQ (reference sequence). CDR3 length: 13 amino acids. Trimming took 4 bases from V and 4 from J; bases not matched to a gene: 4. The complete variable domain, with remaining parts taken from reference TRBV7-9 and TRBJ2-7, reads DTGVSQNPRHKITKRGQNVTFRCDPISEHNRLYWYRQTLGQGPEFLTYFQNEAQLEKSRLLSDRFSAERPKGSFSTLEIQRTEQGDSAMYLCASSSRLAYEQYFGPGTRLTVT.